Here is one T cell receptor (beta chain) with its context. Primed by a sample-barcoded 5' primer and a J-beta primer mix, a second PCR proceeded for about 6 to 12 cycles. CDR3-containing paired-end reads numbered at least 3 million in each sample. MiXCR, run by TCRdb on the 5' RACE reads, gives a single entry per CDR3 protein. The sample shows roughly 700,000 distinct CDR3 sequences, around 48% of them seen only once. This entry belongs to a study of blood T cells in healthy people across ages. The TCR was taken from a woman aged 60-75 years in good health. The specimen sequenced was blood.

CDR3 protein: CASSLLAGGPGSTDTQYF. The CDR3 DNA follows: TGCGCCAGCAGCCTCTTAGCGGGAGGGCCGGGGAGCACAGATACGCAGTATTTT. The rearrangement uses TRBV4-3 and TRBJ2-3; 11 bases are a match to TRBD2. This CDR3 comprises 18 residues. V dropped 4 bases and J dropped 0; count of bases not matched to a gene: 9. In germline, CDR1 is LGHNA, CDR2 YSLEER.